The present T cell receptor beta chain was sequenced within a study of Graves' ophthalmopathy and Graves' hyperthyroidism. Study-wide results and limits: Clonotypes were expanded in thyroid at above 0.001 frequency, and most also appeared in blood. With a specificity of roughly 72% and a sensitivity of 60% to 71%, the model predicted ophthalmopathy progression.

This clonotype was counted many times. Its antigen is not known. Amplification targeted the TCR beta CDR3 regions, with RNA transcripts as the source material. Second-round multiplex PCR followed a first-round RT-PCR using HTBI primers. TCRdb reprocessed the multiplex PCR reads via MiXCR and lists one record per CDR3 protein. The sample has more than 1,000,000 distinct CDR3 sequences, about two fifths seen once. V gave up 3 bases and J gave up 10 bases; unmatched junction bases: 20. CDR3 length: 18 residues. Germline V gene data show CDR1 as SGHVS and CDR2 as FNYEAQ. The hyperthyroidism patients, aged 18 to 65, had been newly diagnosed, with under 2 months' duration.

Specimen: peripheral blood or thyroid tissue (not recorded which). The receptor comes from an adult man with Graves' hyperthyroidism. This chain connects TRBV7-6 to TRBJ2-5; 10 bases are a match to TRBD1. This CDR3 is CASSFPGRDRGLQGGQYF. The CDR3 nucleotides are TGTGCCAGCAGCTTCCCCGGCCGGGACAGGGGCCTTCAAGGGGGCCAGTACTTC.